This TCR beta chain stems from a study of Ad26.COV2.S vaccination and SARS-CoV-2 variants. Treatment denoted: 15 to 20 received Ad26.COV2.S at low or high dose, single or two shots; five or six received placebo; per-sample allocation not given. The study sampled participants on day 63 after the first vaccine or placebo injection. Its platform was an Ad26 vector, and its expressed antigen was Wuhan-strain SARS-CoV-2 spike. Profiled with immunoSEQ multiplex PCR; TCRdb holds only in-frame clones, not every one. Of about 350,000 clones listed, about 89% are singletons. This receptor was identified in a person aged 18 to 65 who received the Ad26.COV2.S COVID-19 vaccine or a placebo. The material sequenced was peripheral blood, taken in a trial of Ad26.COV2.S vaccine versus placebo.

CDR3 sequence: CASSILGQGVNEQFF. The CDR3 nucleotides are TGTGCCAGCAGTATCCTCGGACAGGGGGTCAATGAGCAGTTCTTC. The chain uses TRBV13 and TRBJ2-1, with 10 bases matching TRBD1. CDR1 and CDR2 (germline): PRHDT, FYEKMQ (reference sequence). This CDR3 is built from 15 residues. Germline trimming cut 6 bases from V and 6 bases from J; bases unmatched to any gene: 8.